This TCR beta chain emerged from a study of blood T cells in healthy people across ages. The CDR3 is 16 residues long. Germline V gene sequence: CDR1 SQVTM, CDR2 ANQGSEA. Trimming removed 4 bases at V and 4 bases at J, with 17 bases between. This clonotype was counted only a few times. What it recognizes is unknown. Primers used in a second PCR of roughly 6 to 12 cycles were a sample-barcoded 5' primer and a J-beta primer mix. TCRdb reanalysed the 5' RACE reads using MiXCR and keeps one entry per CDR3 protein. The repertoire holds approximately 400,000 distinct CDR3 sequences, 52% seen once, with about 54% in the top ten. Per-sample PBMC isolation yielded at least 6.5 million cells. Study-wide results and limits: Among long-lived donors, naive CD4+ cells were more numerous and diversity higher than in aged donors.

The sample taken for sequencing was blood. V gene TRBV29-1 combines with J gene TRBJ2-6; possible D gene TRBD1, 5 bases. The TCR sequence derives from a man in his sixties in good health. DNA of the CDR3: TGCAGCGTTGTGGGGAAAGGGGTGTCCGGGGCCAACGTCCTGACTTTC. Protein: CSVVGKGVSGANVLTF.